Following are 5 T cell receptor beta chains from one sample sequenced in a study of low-dose radiotherapy and immunotherapy resistance in tumors. Covering alpha and beta chains, TRAV- and TRBV-specific primers were used for the first-strand cDNA. TCRs underwent around 18 PCR cycles of amplification with a constant-region primer and V-primer adapter. From the reads, TCRdb called clonotypes with MiXCR, one entry per CDR3 protein. The sample has 15,000 to 20,000 distinct CDR3 sequences, less than 85% seen once; the top ten hold approximately 10%. The receptor set was obtained from a human donor with advanced metastatic prostate, ovarian, gallbladder or colorectal cancer (not recorded which). This table probably holds off-target reads from a library built for another chain.

V and J are TRBV5-5 and TRBJ2-7; D gene uncertain. Germline loops: CDR1 SGHKS, CDR2 YYEKEE (reference sequence). Trimming pared 0 bases from V and 2 bases from J, leaving 9 bases between. The CDR3 has 14 residues. The CDR3 protein is CASSLGLPTYEQYF. CDR3 nucleotide sequence: TGTGCCAGCAGCTTGGGGCTACCTACCTACGAGCAGTACTTC.

This rearrangement joins TRBV20-1 to TRBJ2-1, with D possibly matching TRBD2 (7 bases). Germline-derived CDR1 and CDR2 are DFQATT and SNEGSKA (reference sequence). This CDR3 contains 15 residues. Trimming removed 7 bases from V and 3 bases from J, with 19 bases in between. The chain's CDR3 is CSGRGGQRFYNEQFF. The CDR3 DNA reads TGCAGTGGTCGCGGGGGACAAAGATTCTACAATGAGCAGTTCTTC.

This clonotype was seen only a few times. The V gene is TRBV5-1, the J gene TRBJ1-2; 10 bases map to TRBD1. The CDR3 sequence is 14 residues long. The junction had 7 bases not matched to a gene; V was cut back by 4 bases and J by 7 bases. Germline V CDR1 and CDR2: SGHRS, YFSETQ. This CDR3 reads CASSQTGGKGGYTF. DNA for the CDR3: TGCGCCAGCAGCCAGACAGGGGGCAAAGGTGGCTACACCTTC.

The chain has TRBV5-1 and TRBJ2-7; 7 bases fit TRBD2. Germline V gives CDR1 SGHRS, CDR2 YFSETQ. After removal of 3 bases from V and 0 bases from J, the junction contained 3 bases not matched to a gene. The CDR3 consists of 14 residues. CDR3 loop: CASSSAGRSYEQYF. CDR3 coding DNA: TGCGCCAGCAGCTCAGCGGGACGCTCCTACGAGCAGTACTTC.

This clonotype was picked up a small number of times. The chain uses TRBV5-4 and TRBJ2-1; D not certain. Between the trimmed V and J ends, which lost 4 bases and 0 bases, there was a span of 14 bases. Germline V gene lookup returns CDR1 SGHNT and CDR2 YYREEE (reference sequence). The CDR3 has 16 residues. DNA for the CDR3: TGTGCCAGCAGCCTTAAGCAATTAAGCTCCTACAATGAGCAGTTCTTC. Its translation: CASSLKQLSSYNEQFF.